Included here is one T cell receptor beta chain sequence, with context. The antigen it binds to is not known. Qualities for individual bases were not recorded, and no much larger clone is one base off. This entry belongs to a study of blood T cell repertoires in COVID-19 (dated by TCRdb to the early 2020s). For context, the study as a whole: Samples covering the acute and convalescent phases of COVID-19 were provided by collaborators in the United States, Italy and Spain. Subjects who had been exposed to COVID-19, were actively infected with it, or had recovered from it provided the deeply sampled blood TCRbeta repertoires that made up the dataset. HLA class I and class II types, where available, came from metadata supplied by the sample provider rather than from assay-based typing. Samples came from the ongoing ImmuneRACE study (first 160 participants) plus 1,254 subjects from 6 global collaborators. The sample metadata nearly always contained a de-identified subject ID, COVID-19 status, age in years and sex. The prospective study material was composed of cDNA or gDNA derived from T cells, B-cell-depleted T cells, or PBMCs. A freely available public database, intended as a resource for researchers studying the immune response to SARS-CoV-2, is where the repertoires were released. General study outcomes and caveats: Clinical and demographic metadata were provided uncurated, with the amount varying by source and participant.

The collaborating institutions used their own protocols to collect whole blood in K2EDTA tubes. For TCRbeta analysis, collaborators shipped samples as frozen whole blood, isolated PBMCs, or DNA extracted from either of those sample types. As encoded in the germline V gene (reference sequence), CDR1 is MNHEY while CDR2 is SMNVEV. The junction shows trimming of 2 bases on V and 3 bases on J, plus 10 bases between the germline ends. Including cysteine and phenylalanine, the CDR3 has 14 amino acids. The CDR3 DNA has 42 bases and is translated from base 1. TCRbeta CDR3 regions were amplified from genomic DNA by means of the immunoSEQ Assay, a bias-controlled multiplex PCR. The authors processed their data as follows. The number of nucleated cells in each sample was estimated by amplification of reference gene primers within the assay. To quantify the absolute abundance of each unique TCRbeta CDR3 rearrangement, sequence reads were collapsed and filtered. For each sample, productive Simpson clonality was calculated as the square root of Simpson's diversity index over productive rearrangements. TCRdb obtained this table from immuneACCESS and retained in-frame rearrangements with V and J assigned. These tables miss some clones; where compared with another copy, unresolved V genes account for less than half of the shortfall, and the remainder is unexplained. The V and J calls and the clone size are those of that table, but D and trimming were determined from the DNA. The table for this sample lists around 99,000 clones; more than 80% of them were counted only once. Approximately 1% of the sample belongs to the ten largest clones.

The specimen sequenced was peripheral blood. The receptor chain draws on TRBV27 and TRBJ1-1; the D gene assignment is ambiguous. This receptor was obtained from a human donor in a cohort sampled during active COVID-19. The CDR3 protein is CASSLEERHTEAFF. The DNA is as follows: TGTGCCAGCAGTTTAGAGGAGAGACACACTGAAGCTTTCTTT.